The T cell receptor beta chain described here comes from a study of T cell responses to AZD1222 COVID-19 vaccine. Across the study: Recipients boosted at about 4 weeks or about 12 weeks are pooled.

This CDR3 contains 16 residues. The trim removed 8 bases at V and 5 bases at J, leaving 15 bases unmatched. CDR1 and CDR2 from the germline V gene are SGHTA and FQGTGA. Here immunoSEQ multiplex PCR was the method, and the copy in TCRdb shows in-frame clones only, minus some. The sample holds roughly 120,000 clones, more than 75% seen once. As concerns this clone: Its antigen remains unknown.

Study observations and caveats: Sampling captured repertoires only after the peak T cell response. Donors were mostly white British, more females; clonal diversity possibly underestimated.

This TCR derives from an adult in good health. This chain connects TRBV7-3 to TRBJ2-5; 9 bases align to TRBD1. The material sequenced was peripheral blood, taken on day 0 of AZD1222 vaccination. The CDR3 bases are TGTGCCAGCGCCCTCGCCACAGGGGGCGCAGGGGAGACCCAGTACTTC. This translates into CASALATGGAGETQYF.